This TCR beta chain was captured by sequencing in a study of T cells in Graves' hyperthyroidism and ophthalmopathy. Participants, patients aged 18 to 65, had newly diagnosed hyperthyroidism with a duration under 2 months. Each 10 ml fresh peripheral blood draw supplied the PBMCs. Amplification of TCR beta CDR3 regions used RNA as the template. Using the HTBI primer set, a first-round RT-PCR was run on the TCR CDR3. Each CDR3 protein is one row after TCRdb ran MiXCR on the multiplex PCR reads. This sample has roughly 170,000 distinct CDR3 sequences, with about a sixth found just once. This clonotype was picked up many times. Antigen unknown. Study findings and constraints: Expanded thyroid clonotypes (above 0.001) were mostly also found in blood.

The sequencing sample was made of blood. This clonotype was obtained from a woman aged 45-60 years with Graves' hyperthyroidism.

CDR3 region: CASTPSGGAFDTQYF. CDR3 in DNA: TGTGCCAGCACCCCCAGCGGGGGGGCCTTCGATACGCAGTATTTT. The chain recombines TRBV12-3 or TRBV12-4 with TRBJ2-3, with 10 positions matching TRBD2. The trim removed 7 bases at V and 6 bases at J, leaving 10 bases unmatched. CDR3 length equals 15 residues.